A single sample gave rise to the 9 T cell receptor beta chains below, sequenced in a study of regulatory T cells in long-lasting Graves disease. Arm-PCR with iRepertoire HTBI primers amplified the CDR3 regions for these TCR beta libraries. Each CDR3 protein is one row after TCRdb ran MiXCR on the multiplex PCR reads. The sample consists of about 300,000 distinct CDR3 sequences, over 15% of them appearing once. Time point: newly diagnosed GD, antithyroid drugs for less than 3 months. There was RNA extracted from PBMCs, and the TCR library was made from it. The specimen comprised peripheral blood mononuclear cells (PBMCs), sampled at new diagnosis, from a patient treated with antithyroid drugs. The source of these receptors is a female donor with Graves disease.

This clonotype appeared many times. This chain links TRBV28 with TRBJ2-7; unclear D gene. The CDR3 sequence is 11 residues long. Germline V gene lookup returns CDR1 MDHEN and CDR2 SYDVKM. V was clipped by 6 bases and J by 6 bases, with 9 bases between them. The CDR3 is CASRSPVEQYF. CDR3 nucleotide sequence: TGTGCCAGCAGGTCCCCAGTCGAGCAGTACTTC.

This clonotype came up many times. The chain carries TRBV7-9 and TRBJ2-1; 10 nucleotides match TRBD2. The CDR3 is made up of 19 amino acids. The germline V gene encodes CDR1 SEHNR and CDR2 FQNEAQ (reference sequence). Trimming at V came to 5 bases and at J to 9 bases, leaving 22 bases not matched to a gene. The CDR3 nucleotides are TGTGCCAGCAGCGAAAGACAGGGGCATCTAGCGGGAGAGATGGGTGAGCAGTTCTTC. Translated, it gives CASSERQGHLAGEMGEQFF.

The rearrangement joins TRBV24-1 to TRBJ2-7, with TRBD1 matching 10 bases. J was trimmed by 5 bases and V by 3 bases; bases with no gene match: 6. CDR3 length: 15 amino acids. CDR1 and CDR2 (germline): KGHDR, SFDVKD. CDR3 in amino acids: CATSDTGTGVNEQYF. The CDR3 DNA reads as TGTGCCACCAGTGATACCGGGACAGGGGTGAACGAGCAGTACTTC.

The table lists this clonotype with many counts. This rearrangement joins TRBV11-2 to TRBJ2-1; 8 positions agree with TRBD2. This CDR3 spans 15 amino acids. The V gene end was trimmed by 4 bases and the J gene end by 5 bases; junction bases not matched to a gene: 7. Germline V CDR1 and CDR2: SGHAT, FQNNGV. CDR3 in DNA: TGTGCCAGCAGCTCCGCGGGGGGAGGACACAATGAGCAGTTCTTC. Translated: CASSSAGGGHNEQFF.

This clonotype has at least ten counts. The rearrangement joins TRBV12-3 or TRBV12-4 to TRBJ2-1; TRBD2 matches 11 bases. The CDR3 spans 19 residues. V gave up 5 bases and J gave up 0 bases; unmatched junction bases: 12. The CDR3 bases are TGTGCCAGCAGTCCTCCGTTTAGCGGGAGGGAGAGCTCCTACAATGAGCAGTTCTTC. Its protein is CASSPPFSGRESSYNEQFF.

Many counts were recorded for this clonotype. The chain joins TRBV30 to TRBJ2-3; maybe TRBD2 (6 bases). Germline assignment: CDR1 GTSNPN and CDR2 SVGIG (reference sequence). CDR3 length: 14 residues. Between the trimmed V and J ends, which lost 2 bases and 2 bases, there was a span of 11 bases. The CDR3 protein is CAWSRGGTTDTQYF. Here the CDR3 DNA reads TGTGCCTGGAGTCGTGGGGGGACCACAGATACGCAGTATTTT.

This chain uses TRBV7-6 with TRBJ2-1; 10 nucleotides align to TRBD2. The CDR3 loop spans 16 amino acids. Germline V gives CDR1 SGHVS, CDR2 FNYEAQ. J was trimmed by 6 bases and V by 1 base; bases with no gene match: 6. This CDR3 is CASSLGLAGDSNEQFF. DNA of the CDR3: TGTGCCAGCAGCTTAGGCCTAGCGGGAGATTCCAATGAGCAGTTCTTC.

This clonotype occurred many times. This rearrangement joins TRBV19 to TRBJ2-2; a weak D match, TRBD1 (6 bases). The CDR3 is 19 residues long. The germline gives CDR1 LNHDA, CDR2 SQIVND (reference sequence). Trimming removed 0 bases from V and 0 bases from J, with 17 bases in between. Here the CDR3 reads CASSIDRGSAHSNTGELFF. CDR3 bases: TGTGCCAGTAGTATAGATAGGGGGTCTGCACATTCGAACACCGGGGAGCTGTTTTTT.

This clonotype was recorded many times. The rearrangement links TRBV20-1 to TRBJ2-3, with 14 bases fitting TRBD2. Looked up from germline, CDR1 is DFQATT and CDR2 is SNEGSKA (reference sequence). The CDR3 is made up of 15 amino acids. V lost 3 bases to trimming and J lost 6 bases; unmatched junction nucleotides: 5. CDR3 sequence: CSARGLAGVRDTQYF. DNA of the CDR3: TGCAGTGCTAGGGGACTAGCGGGAGTAAGGGATACGCAGTATTTT.